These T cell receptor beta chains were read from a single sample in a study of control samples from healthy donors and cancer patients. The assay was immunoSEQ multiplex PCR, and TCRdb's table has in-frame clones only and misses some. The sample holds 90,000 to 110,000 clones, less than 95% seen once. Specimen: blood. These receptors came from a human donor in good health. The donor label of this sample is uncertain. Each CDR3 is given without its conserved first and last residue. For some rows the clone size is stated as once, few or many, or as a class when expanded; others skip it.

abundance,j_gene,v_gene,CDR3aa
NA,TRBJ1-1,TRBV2,ASNIMQGLNTEAF
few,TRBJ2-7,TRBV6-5,ASSQRDRRSYEQY
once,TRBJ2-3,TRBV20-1,SASKRFRGTDTQY
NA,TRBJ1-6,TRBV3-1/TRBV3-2,ASSPGAMDSPLH
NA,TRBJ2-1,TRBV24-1,ATSAPYGQGRKNEQF
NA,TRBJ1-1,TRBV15,ATSRGGPVEAF
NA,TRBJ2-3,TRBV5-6,ASRDRGKSYGTDTQY
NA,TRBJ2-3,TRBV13,ASSPKEWTDTQY
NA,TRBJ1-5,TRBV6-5,ASSYSGVNNQPQH
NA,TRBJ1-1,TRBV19,ASTGSQSMNTEAF
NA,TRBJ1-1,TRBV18,ASSTSNQGEAF
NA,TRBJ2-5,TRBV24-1,ATSEAKGAGETQY
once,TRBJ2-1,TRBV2,ASSGGSNEQF
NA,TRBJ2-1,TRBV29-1,SVEGTRRGLF
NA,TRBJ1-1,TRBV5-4,ASSLESDTEAF
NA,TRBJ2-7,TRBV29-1,SVEVTGPLLSYEQY
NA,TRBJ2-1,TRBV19,ASSLWGTGIYNEQF
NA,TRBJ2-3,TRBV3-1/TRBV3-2,ASSQEPAGVTDTQY
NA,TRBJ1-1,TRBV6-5,ASTAGVPKEAF
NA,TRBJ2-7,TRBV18,ASSPEGYEQY
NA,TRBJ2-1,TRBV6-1,ASSETTGSGDEQF
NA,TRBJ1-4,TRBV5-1,ASSLGTATNEKLF
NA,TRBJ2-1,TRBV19,ASSMTRTGGYNEQF
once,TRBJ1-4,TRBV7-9,ASSPGQSNEKLF
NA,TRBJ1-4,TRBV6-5,ASSYQQGIYEKLF
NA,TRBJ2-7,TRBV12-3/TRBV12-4,ASSLGAEQY
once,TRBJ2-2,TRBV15,ATSREGEGLF
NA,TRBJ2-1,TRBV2,ASSEVEQF